This T cell receptor (beta chain) was recovered during a study of Graves' ophthalmopathy and Graves' hyperthyroidism. General study points: Most expanded thyroid clonotypes above 0.001 frequency also appeared in blood.

This clonotype was counted many times. Its matching antigen is unknown. People with hyperthyroidism were aged 18 to 65 and newly diagnosed, under 2 months' duration. As the template, RNA transcripts were used to amplify TCR beta CDR3 regions. HTBI primers were used in a first-round RT-PCR, which preceded a second-round multiplex PCR. TCRdb reanalysed the multiplex PCR reads using MiXCR and keeps one entry per CDR3 protein. The sample has about 620,000 distinct CDR3 sequences; roughly 20% are singletons. The receptor was derived from a woman under 30 with stable Graves' hyperthyroidism. Some clones in this sample may be carry-over from other donors' samples. The sequenced material came from peripheral blood.

As DNA, the CDR3 is TGTGCCAGCAGTTATGAGACAGGGGCTTACGAGCAGTACTTC. This codes for CASSYETGAYEQYF. The gene calls are TRBV6-5 and TRBJ2-7; 8 nucleotides match TRBD1. Germline CDR1 MNHEY, CDR2 SVGAGI. V lost 3 bases to trimming and J lost 4 bases; unmatched junction nucleotides: 5. The CDR3 consists of 14 residues.